This is a list of T cell receptor beta chains from one sample in a study of T cells in narcolepsy. TCRdb keeps only in-frame clones here, not all; method: immunoSEQ multiplex PCR. The sample has some 35,000 clones, approximately 78% seen once. Sequenced: CD45RA- memory CD4+ T cells from PBMCs. These receptors were taken from a human donor with narcolepsy. The CDR3 runs from the conserved cysteine through the conserved F or W.

V gene,J gene,CDR3 protein
TRBV5-1,TRBJ2-6,CASSATGSLGPGANVLTF
TRBV5-6,TRBJ1-1,CASSPYSTGAEAFF
TRBV2,TRBJ1-5,CASRRGGDNQPQHF
TRBV7-3,TRBJ2-2,CASSPAGTNTGELFF
TRBV11-1,TRBJ2-2,CASSSPRGQRNTGELFF
TRBV7-6,TRBJ1-1,CASSFETEAFF
TRBV7-6,TRBJ2-5,CASSLEAGRGGETQYF
TRBV30,TRBJ1-4,CAWSVGHGGAKLFF
TRBV5-4,TRBJ2-3,CASSAGGRTRTDTQYF
TRBV6-6,TRBJ1-1,CASSYGGSEAFF
TRBV28,TRBJ2-2,CASRIRDTAPGELFF
TRBV28,TRBJ1-2,CASSLVEGDGNYGYTF
TRBV6-6,TRBJ2-7,CASSSDGAESYEQYF
TRBV6-1,TRBJ1-1,CASSESGTGAAEAFF